This T cell receptor (beta chain) was found in a study of blood T cell repertoires in COVID-19. Study in general: Sites across the United States, Italy and Spain contributed samples from acute and convalescent COVID-19. Sources were T cells, B-cell-depleted T cells, or PBMCs; the material itself was cDNA or gDNA.

This clone was counted a single time. Original methodology: Reference gene primer amplification gave estimated nucleated cell counts. TCRdb's table, derived via immunoSEQ multiplex PCR, lists solely in-frame clones and lacks some. From that table come the V and J calls and clone size; the DNA was used to work out D and trimming. The table has 65,000 to 95,000 clones, 85% to 90% seen once. The CDR3 covers 12 residues. This chain uses TRBV12-3 or TRBV12-4 with TRBJ1-1; no clear D gene. This receptor was taken from a man aged 80 or over with acute or convalescent COVID-19. Sequencing was performed on peripheral blood. CDR3 loop: CASARLNTEAFF. Here the CDR3 DNA reads TGTGCGAGCGCCAGATTGAACACTGAAGCTTTCTTT.